This TCR beta chain was sequenced for a study of cytomegalovirus exposure and HLA in healthy donors. Use of 60 Vbeta and 13 Jbeta primers characterized the PCR. Generated by immunoSEQ multiplex PCR, the TCRdb table keeps only in-frame clones and is missing some. Seen here are about 120,000 clones, 77% observed once, and the top ten hold approximately 5.5%. Comment on this clone: Distinct nucleotide sequences in the sample also encode this CDR3.

CDR1 SNHLY and CDR2 FYNNEI come from the germline V gene. The V and J ends lost 4 bases and 7 bases, in that order; junction bases with no gene match: 2. The CDR3 extends over 12 amino acids. The chain links TRBV2 to TRBJ1-1; the match to TRBD1 covers 8 bases. The material sequenced was PBMCs. This TCR derives from a man aged 18 to 29 in good health and CMV-seropositive. As DNA, the CDR3 is TGTGCCAGCAGTGGGGGACAGGATGAAGCTTTCTTT. Its protein product is CASSGGQDEAFF.